A selection of T cell receptor beta chains follows, all from one sample in a study of cytomegalovirus exposure and HLA in healthy donors. Repertoires were generated with immunoSEQ multiplex PCR, while TCRdb's copy carries only in-frame clones and drops some. The sample has approximately 97,000 clones, approximately 95% seen once; the top ten hold around 0.85%. Material: PBMCs. These receptor sequences come from a woman between 18 and 29 years old in good health and CMV-seronegative. Each CDR3 is given with its conserved first and last residue. A D gene is named only where the DNA matches it firmly.

D gene: -; V gene: TRBV5-1; CDR3 length: 14; J gene: TRBJ2-3; CDR3 DNA: TGCGCCAGCAGCTTGCAGGGGAACCCAGATACGCAGTATTTT; CDR3 protein: CASSLQGNPDTQYF
D gene: -; V gene: TRBV9; CDR3 length: 16; J gene: TRBJ1-1; CDR3 DNA: TGTGCCAGCAGCCAGAATACGTGGGCCCGTGGGACTGAAGCTTTCTTT; CDR3 protein: CASSQNTWARGTEAFF
D gene: -; V gene: TRBV11-2; CDR3 length: 12; J gene: TRBJ2-5; CDR3 DNA: TGTGCCAGCAGCTTAGTCGGCGGAACCCAGTACTTC; CDR3 protein: CASSLVGGTQYF
D gene: TRBD1; V gene: TRBV19; CDR3 length: 14; J gene: TRBJ1-5; CDR3 DNA: TGTGCCAGTAGTCTCTCGGACAGGGGTCCGCCCCAGCATTTT; CDR3 protein: CASSLSDRGPPQHF
D gene: -; V gene: TRBV9; CDR3 length: 17; J gene: TRBJ1-3; CDR3 DNA: TGTGCCAGCAGCGTAGAAGTAGGACAACACTCTGGAAACACCATATATTTT; CDR3 protein: CASSVEVGQHSGNTIYF
D gene: -; V gene: TRBV5-1; CDR3 length: 14; J gene: TRBJ2-5; CDR3 DNA: TGCGCCAGCAGCTTGGCGACCGATCGCGGGGACCAGTACTTC; CDR3 protein: CASSLATDRGDQYF
D gene: TRBD2; V gene: TRBV7-9; CDR3 length: 15; J gene: TRBJ2-1; CDR3 DNA: TGTGCCAGCAGATTTAGCGGGGGGGCCGGCAATGAGCAGTTCTTC; CDR3 protein: CASRFSGGAGNEQFF
D gene: TRBD2; V gene: TRBV5-1; CDR3 length: 17; J gene: TRBJ2-3; CDR3 DNA: TGCGCCAGCAGCCTCTCGACTAGCGGGGGGGGAACAGATACGCAGTATTTT; CDR3 protein: CASSLSTSGGGTDTQYF
D gene: TRBD1; V gene: TRBV5-1; CDR3 length: 14; J gene: TRBJ1-1; CDR3 DNA: TGCGCCAGCAGCTGGAGGGACAGTAACACTGAAGCTTTCTTT; CDR3 protein: CASSWRDSNTEAFF
D gene: -; V gene: TRBV5-1; CDR3 length: 14; J gene: TRBJ1-4; CDR3 DNA: TGCGCCAGCCCCTTCCGGTTCGCTAATGAAAAACTGTTTTTT; CDR3 protein: CASPFRFANEKLFF